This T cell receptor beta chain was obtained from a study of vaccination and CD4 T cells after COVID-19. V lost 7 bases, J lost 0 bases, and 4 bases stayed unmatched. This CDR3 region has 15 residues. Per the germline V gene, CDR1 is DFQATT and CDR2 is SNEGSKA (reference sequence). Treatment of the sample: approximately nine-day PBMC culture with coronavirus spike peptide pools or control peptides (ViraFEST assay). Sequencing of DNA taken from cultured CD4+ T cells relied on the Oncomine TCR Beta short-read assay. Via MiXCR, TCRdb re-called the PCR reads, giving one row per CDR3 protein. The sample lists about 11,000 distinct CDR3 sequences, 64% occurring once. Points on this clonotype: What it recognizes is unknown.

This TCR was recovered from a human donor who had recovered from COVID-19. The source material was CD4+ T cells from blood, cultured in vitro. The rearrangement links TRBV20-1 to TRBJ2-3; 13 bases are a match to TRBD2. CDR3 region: CSGTSGGFSTDTQYF. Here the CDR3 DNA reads TGCAGTGGGACTAGCGGGGGTTTTAGCACAGATACGCAGTATTTT.